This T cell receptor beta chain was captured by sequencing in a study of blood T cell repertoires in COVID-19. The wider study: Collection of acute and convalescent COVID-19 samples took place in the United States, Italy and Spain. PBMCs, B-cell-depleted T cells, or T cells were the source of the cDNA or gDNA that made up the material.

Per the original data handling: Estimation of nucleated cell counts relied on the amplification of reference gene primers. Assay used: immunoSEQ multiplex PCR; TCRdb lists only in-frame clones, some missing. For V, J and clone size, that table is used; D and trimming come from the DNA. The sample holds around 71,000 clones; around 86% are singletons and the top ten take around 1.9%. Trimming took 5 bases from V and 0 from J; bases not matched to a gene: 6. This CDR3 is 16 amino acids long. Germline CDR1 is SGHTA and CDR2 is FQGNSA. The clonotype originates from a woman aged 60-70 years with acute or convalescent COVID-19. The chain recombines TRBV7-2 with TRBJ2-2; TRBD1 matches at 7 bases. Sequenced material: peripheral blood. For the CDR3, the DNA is TGTGCCAGCAGCCCAAGGGGGCCTACGAACACCGGGGAGCTGTTTTTT. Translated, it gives CASSPRGPTNTGELFF.